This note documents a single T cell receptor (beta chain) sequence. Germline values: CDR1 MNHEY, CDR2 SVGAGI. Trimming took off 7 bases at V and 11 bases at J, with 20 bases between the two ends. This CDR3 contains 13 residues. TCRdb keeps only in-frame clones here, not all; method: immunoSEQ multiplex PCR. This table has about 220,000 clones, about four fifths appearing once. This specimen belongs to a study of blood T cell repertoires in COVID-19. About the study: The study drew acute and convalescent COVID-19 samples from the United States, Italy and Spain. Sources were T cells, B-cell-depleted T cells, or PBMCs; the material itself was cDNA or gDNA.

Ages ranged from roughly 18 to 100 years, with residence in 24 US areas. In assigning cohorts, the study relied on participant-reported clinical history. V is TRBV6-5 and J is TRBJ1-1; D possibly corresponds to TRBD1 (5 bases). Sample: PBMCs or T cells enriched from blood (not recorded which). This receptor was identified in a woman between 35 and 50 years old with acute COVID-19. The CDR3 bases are TGTGCCAGCACCCCCCCCGCGGGGCTGGGGGCTTTCTTT. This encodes CASTPPAGLGAFF.